Each of the 9 T cell receptor beta chains below was sequenced from the same sample in a study of cytomegalovirus exposure and HLA in healthy donors. The PCR contained 60 Vbeta and 13 Jbeta primers. Profiled with immunoSEQ multiplex PCR; TCRdb holds only in-frame clones, not every one. This table has 150,000 or so clones, less than 80% appearing once. The sequencing sample was made of PBMCs. The source is a man younger than 45 in good health and CMV-seronegative.

This sequence joins TRBV6-1 and TRBJ1-5, with D perhaps matching TRBD1 (6 bases). V was trimmed by 7 bases and J by 0 bases, leaving 13 bases between them. There are 15 residues in the CDR3. CDR1 MNHNS and CDR2 SASEGT come from the germline V gene. CDR3 coding DNA: TGTGCCAGCATTTGGACAGCAGATAGCAATCAGCCCCAGCATTTT. Translated, it gives CASIWTADSNQPQHF.

The chain carries TRBV10-3 and TRBJ2-1, with a tentative D call TRBD2 (6 bases). Trimming took 4 bases from V and 5 from J, leaving 9 bases between them. Germline assignment: CDR1 ENHRY and CDR2 SYGVKD. The CDR3 loop spans 13 amino acids. CDR3 in amino acids: CAISGLGNNEQFF. The CDR3 bases are TGTGCCATCAGTGGACTAGGCAACAATGAGCAGTTCTTC.

V and J are TRBV2 and TRBJ2-3; TRBD1 might be the D (6 bases). The ends were cut back, 6 bases at V and 6 bases at J, with 25 bases in the middle. The CDR3 consists of 17 residues. Germline CDR1 reads SNHLY; CDR2 reads FYNNEI. This chain's CDR3 is CASSERRTGLRADTQYF. The CDR3 bases are TGTGCCAGCAGCGAAAGGCGTACAGGGCTCCGTGCGGATACGCAGTATTTT. The complete variable domain, with remaining parts taken from reference TRBV2 and TRBJ2-3, reads EPEVTQTPSHQVTQMGQEVILRCVPISNHLYFYWYRQILGQKVEFLVSFYNNEISEKSEIFDDQFSVERPDGSNFTLKIRSTKLEDSAMYFCASSERRTGLRADTQYFGPGTRLTVL.

This clone showed up just a few times. The chain is built from TRBV19 and TRBJ2-1; 9 positions agree with TRBD1. The length of the CDR3 is 17 residues. Trimming at V came to 6 bases and at J to 2 bases, leaving 11 bases not matched to a gene. The germline CDR1 and CDR2 sequences are LNHDA and SQIVND (reference sequence). For the CDR3, the DNA is TGTGCCAGTAGCCATTATGGTGGGACAGGGACCTACAATGAGCAGTTCTTC. Protein product: CASSHYGGTGTYNEQFF.

This rearrangement joins TRBV6-5 to TRBJ2-2, with D perhaps TRBD2 (5 bases). The CDR3 is made up of 12 amino acids. Germline lookup yields CDR1 MNHEY and CDR2 SVGAGI. V lost 5 bases to trimming and J lost 5 bases, with 6 bases between them. The CDR3 loop reads CASSRETGELFF. The CDR3 nucleotides are TGTGCCAGCAGTCGGGAAACCGGGGAGCTGTTTTTT.

This chain connects TRBV7-2 to TRBJ2-5, with TRBD1 matching 8 bases. The CDR3 runs to 14 residues. Germline CDR1 SGHTA, CDR2 FQGNSA. The V and J ends lost 5 bases and 5 bases, in that order; junction bases with no gene match: 7. CDR3 region: CASSPGQAPETQYF. CDR3 coding DNA: TGTGCCAGCAGCCCGGGACAGGCACCCGAGACCCAGTACTTC.

With regard to this clone: The identical CDR3 is also encoded by other nucleotide sequences in the sample. The rearrangement links TRBV7-9 to TRBJ2-5; TRBD1 agrees at 10 bases. Looked up from germline, CDR1 is SEHNR and CDR2 is FQNEAQ (reference sequence). Losses at the gene ends were 5 bases for V and 1 base for J; bases not matched to a gene: 7. The CDR3 has 16 residues. In nucleotides, the CDR3 is TGTGCCAGCAGCCTAGGGGACAGGGGACTCCAAGAGACCCAGTACTTC. This gives the protein CASSLGDRGLQETQYF.

The chain couples TRBV15 to TRBJ2-3, with TRBD2 matching over 7 bases. V shed 1 base, J shed 1 base, and the junction held 8 bases outside the gene matches. Germline CDR1 reads LNHNV; CDR2 reads YYDKDF (reference sequence). The CDR3 spans 17 residues. The CDR3 sequence is CATSRAARAGGTDTQYF. The DNA for the CDR3 is TGTGCCACCAGCAGAGCGGCTCGTGCGGGGGGCACAGATACGCAGTATTTT.

With regard to this clone: An end of the junction does not agree with germline; a read error may underlie this. V and J are TRBV2 and TRBJ1-2; 10 nucleotides line up with TRBD1. The germline CDR1 and CDR2 sequences are SNHLY and FYNNEI. The length of the CDR3 is 14 residues. DNA of the CDR3: TGTGCCAGCAGCGACGCGGGACAGGGGTTTGGCTACCCCTTC. Translating it yields CASSDAGQGFGYPF.